This T cell receptor beta chain was observed in a study of OX40 agonist ivuxolimab in advanced cancers. Overall study: Patients with hepatocellular carcinoma, melanoma, renal cell or head and neck cancer made up the dose-escalation patients. The mean age was about 61 years, ranging from about 20 to 90, with 65% to 90% of participants male.

Profiling relied on immunoSEQ multiplex PCR, and the TCRdb table lists in-frame clones only, not all of them. The repertoire holds 40,000 to 50,000 clones, with 70% to 90% as singletons. The germline V gene encodes CDR1 MGHRA and CDR2 YSYEKL. The CDR3 has 15 residues. Trimming removed 4 bases from V and 2 bases from J; junction bases left unmatched: 3. Study conclusions and caveats: Expanded clones belonging to CD8+ T cells outnumbered, on average, those of CD4+.

To note about this clone: Its target is not known.

Sequencing was performed on CD4+ or CD8+ T cells sorted from blood, taken in a trial of the OX40 agonist ivuxolimab. This TCR derives from an adult with an advanced solid tumor such as melanoma, head and neck, liver or kidney cancer. The chain combines TRBV4-1 with TRBJ2-7; 12 nucleotides match TRBD2. As DNA, the CDR3 is TGCGCCAGCAGCCGCCTAGCGGGAGGGCCCTACGAGCAGTACTTC. Protein: CASSRLAGGPYEQYF.